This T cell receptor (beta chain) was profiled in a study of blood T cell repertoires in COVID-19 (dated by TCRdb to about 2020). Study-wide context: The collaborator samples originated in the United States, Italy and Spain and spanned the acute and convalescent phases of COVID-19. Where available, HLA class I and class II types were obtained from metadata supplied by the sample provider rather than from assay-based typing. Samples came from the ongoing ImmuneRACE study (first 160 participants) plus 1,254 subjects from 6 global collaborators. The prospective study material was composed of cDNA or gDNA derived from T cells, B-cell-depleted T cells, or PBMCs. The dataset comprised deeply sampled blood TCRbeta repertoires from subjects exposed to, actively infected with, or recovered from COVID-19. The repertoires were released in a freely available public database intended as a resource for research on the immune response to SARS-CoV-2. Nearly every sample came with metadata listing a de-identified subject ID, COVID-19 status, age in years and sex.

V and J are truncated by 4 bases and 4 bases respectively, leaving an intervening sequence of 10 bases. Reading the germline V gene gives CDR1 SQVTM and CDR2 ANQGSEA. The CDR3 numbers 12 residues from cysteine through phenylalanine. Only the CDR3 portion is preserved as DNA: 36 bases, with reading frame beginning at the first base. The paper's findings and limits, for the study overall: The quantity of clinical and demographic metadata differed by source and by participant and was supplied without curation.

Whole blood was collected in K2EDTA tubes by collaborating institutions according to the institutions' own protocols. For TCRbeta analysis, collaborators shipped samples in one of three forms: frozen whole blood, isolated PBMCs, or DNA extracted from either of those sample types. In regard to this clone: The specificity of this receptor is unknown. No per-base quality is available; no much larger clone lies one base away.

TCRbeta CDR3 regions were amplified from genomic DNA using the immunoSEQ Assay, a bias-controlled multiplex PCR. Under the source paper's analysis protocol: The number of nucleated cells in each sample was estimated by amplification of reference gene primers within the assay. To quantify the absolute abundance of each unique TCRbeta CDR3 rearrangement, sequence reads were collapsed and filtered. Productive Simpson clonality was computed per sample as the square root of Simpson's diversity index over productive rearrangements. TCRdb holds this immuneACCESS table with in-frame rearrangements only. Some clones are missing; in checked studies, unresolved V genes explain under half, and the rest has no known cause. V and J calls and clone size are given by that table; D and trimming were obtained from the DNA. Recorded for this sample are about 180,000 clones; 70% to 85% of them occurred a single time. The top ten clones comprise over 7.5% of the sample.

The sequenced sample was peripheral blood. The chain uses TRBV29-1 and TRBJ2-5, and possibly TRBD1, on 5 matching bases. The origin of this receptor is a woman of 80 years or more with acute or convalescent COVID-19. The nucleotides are TGCAGCGTTGGGCTAGGGGTAGAGACCCAGTACTTC. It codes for CSVGLGVETQYF.